This T cell receptor (beta chain) appears in the sequencing data of a study of T cell responses to AZD1222 COVID-19 vaccine. Note on this clone: Its antigen is undetermined.

This CDR3 has 19 amino acids. V gave up 5 bases and J gave up 8 bases, with 28 bases separating them. Germline loops: CDR1 LNHDA, CDR2 SQIVND (reference sequence). Study-wide findings and caveats: Spike-specific TCR breadth and depth grew following two AZD1222 doses. Spike was spanned by vaccine-associated CD4 TCRs, with dominance at 160-218 and 743-854.

Sequencing used immunoSEQ multiplex PCR; TCRdb keeps in-frame clones, though not all of them. The sample shows around 120,000 clones, roughly 87% of them seen only once. The input for sequencing was peripheral blood, taken on day 0 of AZD1222 vaccination. The rearrangement links TRBV19 to TRBJ1-6; D may be TRBD1 (5 bases). The sequence derives from an adult in good health. Here the CDR3 DNA reads TGTGCCAGTAGTCAATATATCCCGGGACCTACTTTATTTTATTCACCCCTCCACTTT. This encodes CASSQYIPGPTLFYSPLHF.